The T cell receptor (beta chain) described here comes from a study of blood T cell repertoires in COVID-19. Study background: PBMCs, B-cell-depleted T cells, or T cells were the source of the cDNA or gDNA that made up the material.

As processed by the authors: For nucleated cells, counts were estimated from reference gene primer amplification. Assay: immunoSEQ multiplex PCR; the TCRdb copy retains only in-frame clones and omits some. That table furnishes V, J and clone size, whereas the DNA furnished D and trimming. The data show 190,000 or so clones, around 85% seen once. This TCR derives from an elderly woman with acute or convalescent COVID-19. The sequenced sample consisted of peripheral blood.

This CDR3 reads CASSVGPHTYEQYF. CDR3 coding DNA: TGTGCCAGCAGCGTAGGGCCCCACACCTACGAGCAGTACTTC. The chain links TRBV9 to TRBJ2-7; unclear D gene. Per the germline V gene, CDR1 is SGDLS and CDR2 is YYNGEE. The length of the CDR3 is 14 residues. Trimming shortened V by 0 bases and J by 2 bases, and 9 bases separated the two germline ends.